The 27 T cell receptor beta chains in this list originate from one sample, sequenced in a study of shared clonotypes between healthy human individuals (dated by TCRdb to the early 2020s). Library construction relied on the immunoSEQ multiplex PCR assay. TCRdb took this table from immuneACCESS and kept in-frame rearrangements with V and J called. Such tables lack part of the clones; where checked against another copy, unresolved V genes explain under half of the gap, and the rest is unexplained. This sample has roughly 2.1 million clones in its table, and approximately 94% of those were observed once. About 1.5% of the sample belongs to the ten largest clones. For the CD8 naive samples, CD45RO-negative cells were positively selected for CCR7, yielding a CD45RA+CCR7+ population from which TemRA cells were excluded. The sample consisted of naive CD8+ T cells from PBMCs. Taken with the paper, the label for cell subset or site translates to: CD45RA+CCR7+. These receptors all stem from a man between 18 and 29 years old in good health. Some clones in this sample may be carry-over from other donors' samples.

The chain joins TRBV9 to TRBJ2-7; a possible D gene is TRBD2 (6 bases). Germline V CDR1 and CDR2: SGDLS, YYNGEE. This CDR3 contains 15 residues. V lost 3 bases and J 5 bases, leaving 18 bases between the germline ends. The CDR3 sequence is CASSASVRENNEQYF. The CDR3 DNA is TGTGCCAGCAGCGCGAGCGTTCGGGAGAACAACGAGCAGTACTTC.

This chain uses TRBV27 with TRBJ2-1, with a weak D call TRBD2 (6 bases). This CDR3 has 15 residues. Looked up from germline, CDR1 is MNHEY and CDR2 is SMNVEV (reference sequence). V lost 8 bases and J lost 2, with 16 bases in between. The CDR3 spells CASGGNGRTYNEQFF. In DNA, the CDR3 is TGTGCCAGCGGAGGGAACGGAAGGACCTACAATGAGCAGTTCTTC.

The chain is built from TRBV27 and TRBJ2-1; D not resolved. Trimming stripped 5 bases from V and 3 bases from J, with 23 bases between. CDR1 MNHEY and CDR2 SMNVEV come from the germline V gene (reference sequence). This CDR3 spans 18 amino acids. CDR3 coding DNA: TGTGCCAGCAGTCCCTTGCATTCCTTGAGTGTTGGCTACAATGAGCAGTTCTTC. Translation: CASSPLHSLSVGYNEQFF.

On this clone itself: This sample includes further DNA sequences coding for the same CDR3. V and J are TRBV5-1 and TRBJ2-7; no clear D gene. This CDR3 is built from 13 residues. Germline V lookup: CDR1 SGHRS, CDR2 YFSETQ. V lost 2 bases, J lost 0 bases, and 6 bases lay in between. The CDR3 region is CASSFGSSYEQYF. CDR3 sequence (DNA): TGCGCCAGCAGCTTCGGCAGCTCCTACGAGCAGTACTTC.

The table lists this clone with a count of one. CDR3 coding DNA: TGTGCCAGCAGCAAAGTTGGCAGCGGGGGCTCCTACGAGCAGTACTTC. Encoded protein: CASSKVGSGGSYEQYF. The chain combines TRBV21-1 with TRBJ2-7; TRBD2 is the table's D call and was not checked against the DNA. TRBV21-1 is classified as a pseudogene. The CDR3 contains 16 residues.

This sequence joins TRBV19 and TRBJ2-7, with 8 bases lining up with TRBD1. The V and J ends lost 4 bases and 2 bases, in that order; junction bases with no gene match: 4. The CDR3 has 14 residues. The germline V gene has CDR1 LNHDA and CDR2 SQIVND (reference sequence). DNA for the CDR3: TGTGCCAGTAGTACGACAGGGGCAACCTACGAGCAGTACTTC. It codes for CASSTTGATYEQYF.

The genes are TRBV4-3 and TRBJ1-2; D may be TRBD1 (6 bases). Germline values: CDR1 LGHNA, CDR2 YSLEER. The CDR3 extends over 15 amino acids. Trimming pared 2 bases from V and 3 bases from J, leaving 13 bases between. As DNA, the CDR3 is TGCGCCAGCAGCCAAACGGGGGGGCTCGACTATGGCTACACCTTC. It yields the protein CASSQTGGLDYGYTF.

The chain couples TRBV6-1 to TRBJ2-1, with TRBD2 as a possible D gene (5 bases). V was cut by 2 bases and J by 4 bases, with 15 bases left in between. The length of the CDR3 is 16 residues. The germline CDR1 and CDR2 sequences are MNHNS and SASEGT. The CDR3 coding sequence is TGTGCCAGCAGTGAAACCACAGCGGCAATTTACAATGAGCAGTTCTTC. Amino acids: CASSETTAAIYNEQFF.

As for this clone: This sample also contains other DNA sequences that code for the same CDR3. The J gene is TRBJ2-7, the V gene TRBV10-2; a possible D gene is TRBD1 (6 bases). From germline, CDR1 is WSHSY and CDR2 SAAADI. The CDR3 contains 13 residues. V lost 2 bases to trimming and J lost 2 bases, with 7 bases between them. The CDR3 bases are TGCGCCAGCAGTGAGAGGGGGACCTACGAGCAGTACTTC. The encoded protein is CASSERGTYEQYF.

The chain joins TRBV10-3 to TRBJ2-7, with TRBD1 identical over 7 bases. The germline gives CDR1 ENHRY, CDR2 SYGVKD. This CDR3 spans 14 amino acids. V was pared by 6 bases and J by 3 bases, with 8 bases of the junction left unmatched. CDR3 residues: CAIRPRGSNYEQYF. The CDR3 region has the DNA TGTGCCATCAGACCCAGGGGGTCCAACTACGAGCAGTACTTC.

V usage is TRBV9 and J usage is TRBJ1-4; 8 bases fit TRBD1. Germline assignment: CDR1 SGDLS and CDR2 YYNGEE. J was trimmed by 8 bases and V by 2 bases; bases with no gene match: 8. CDR3 length: 15 residues. CDR3 sequence: CASSVSDRAGEKLFF. The CDR3 bases are TGTGCCAGCAGCGTCTCGGACAGGGCTGGGGAAAAACTGTTTTTT.

V is TRBV9 and J is TRBJ1-3; D might be TRBD1 (5 bases). V was cut by 5 bases and J by 0 bases, with 15 bases left in between. The CDR3 is 16 residues long. CDR1 and CDR2 from the germline V gene are SGDLS and YYNGEE. The CDR3 nucleotides are TGTGCCAGCAGTCCCAGGGTGACGAGCTCTGGAAACACCATATATTTT. Amino acids: CASSPRVTSSGNTIYF.

The chain carries TRBV2 and TRBJ1-1; 7 bases map to TRBD1. The V segment lost 5 bases and the J segment 2 bases; nucleotides outside the gene matches: 5. Germline V CDR1 and CDR2: SNHLY, FYNNEI. CDR3 length equals 14 residues. The CDR3 sequence is CASSLGQINTEAFF. The DNA for the CDR3 is TGTGCCAGCAGTTTGGGACAGATTAACACTGAAGCTTTCTTT.

As for this clone: This specimen includes other DNA sequences encoding the same CDR3. The chain carries TRBV10-2 and TRBJ2-7; D is ambiguous. CDR1 and CDR2 (germline): WSHSY, SAAADI. CDR3 length: 10 amino acids. V gave up 6 bases and J gave up 3 bases, with 3 bases separating them. CDR3 nucleotide sequence: TGCGCCAGCAGGGACTACGAGCAGTACTTC. Amino acids: CASRDYEQYF.

The rearrangement joins TRBV15 to TRBJ2-7; D is unclear. The CDR3 runs to 16 residues. Germline V gene data show CDR1 as LNHNV and CDR2 as YYDKDF (reference sequence). Deletions cut 9 bases from V and 0 bases from J, with 21 bases between. CDR3 coding DNA: TGTGCCACTCAATCCGCGTTGGGTTTTGGCTCCTACGAGCAGTACTTC. Its translation: CATQSALGFGSYEQYF.

The rearrangement links TRBV29-1 to TRBJ2-7, with 7 bases fitting TRBD2. The germline gives CDR1 SQVTM, CDR2 ANQGSEA. V dropped 5 bases and J dropped 3; count of bases not matched to a gene: 4. CDR3 length equals 12 residues. CDR3 DNA sequence: TGCAGCGTTAAAGCGGGATTCTACGAGCAGTACTTC. Protein sequence: CSVKAGFYEQYF.

This chain connects TRBV9 to TRBJ2-3, with TRBD1 matching 8 bases. This CDR3 has 15 amino acids. Per germline, CDR1 SGDLS and CDR2 YYNGEE. The V gene end was trimmed by 4 bases and the J gene end by 0 bases; junction bases not matched to a gene: 4. Written as DNA, the CDR3 is TGTGCCAGCAGCCCAGGGGGCCTCAGCACAGATACGCAGTATTTT. It specifies CASSPGGLSTDTQYF. The whole variable domain, remainder taken from reference TRBV9 and TRBJ2-3, is DSGVTQTPKHLITATGQRVTLRCSPRSGDLSVYWYQQSLDQGLQFLIQYYNGEERAKGNILERFSAQQFPDLHSELNLSSLELGDSALYFCASSPGGLSTDTQYFGPGTRLTVL.

The chain combines TRBV21-1 with TRBJ2-7; the table assigns TRBD1, which was not confirmed against the DNA. TRBV21-1 is recorded as a pseudogene. The length of the CDR3 is 15 residues. The CDR3 region is CASRVTGGSSYEQYF. For the CDR3, the DNA is TGTGCCAGCAGGGTGACAGGGGGGAGCTCCTACGAGCAGTACTTC.

The chain is built from TRBV27 and TRBJ2-2; TRBD1 or TRBD2 may be the D gene (6 bases each). Trimming took off 6 bases at V and 4 bases at J, with 21 bases between the two ends. Germline CDR1 reads MNHEY; CDR2 reads SMNVEV (reference sequence). The CDR3 extends over 17 amino acids. The CDR3 DNA follows: TGTGCCAGCAGCCCTATAGGGGGGCAGGGCCTCACCGGGGAGCTGTTTTTT. It encodes CASSPIGGQGLTGELFF.

J is TRBJ2-7 and V is TRBV10-3; D not resolved. Looked up from germline, CDR1 is ENHRY and CDR2 is SYGVKD. Trimming stripped 6 bases from V and 0 bases from J, with 12 bases between. The CDR3 is 14 amino acids. Here the CDR3 DNA reads TGTGCCATCAGAGACCCTAGGAGCTCCTACGAGCAGTACTTC. Its protein product is CAIRDPRSSYEQYF.

The gene calls are TRBV7-9 and TRBJ1-1, with D hard to call. CDR1 and CDR2 (germline): SEHNR, FQNEAQ (reference sequence). Trimming pared 5 bases from V and 7 bases from J, leaving 17 bases between. The CDR3 is 14 amino acids. The CDR3 here is CASSPPLGLDEAFF. CDR3 nucleotide sequence: TGTGCCAGCAGCCCCCCCCTCGGTCTTGATGAAGCTTTCTTT.

The chain combines TRBV9 with TRBJ2-1, with no clear D. V shed 0 bases and J shed 12 bases, with 22 bases lying between them. CDR3 length: 16 residues. CDR1 and CDR2 from the germline V gene are SGDLS and YYNGEE. CDR3 loop: CASSVGSDTVRNWQFF. The CDR3 nucleotides read TGTGCCAGCAGCGTAGGAAGTGACACCGTGCGCAATTGGCAGTTCTTC.

The chain combines TRBV6-1 with TRBJ1-1, with 7 bases aligning to TRBD1. J lost 1 base, V lost 6 bases, and 8 bases had no gene match. The CDR3 loop spans 15 amino acids. The germline CDR1 and CDR2 sequences are MNHNS and SASEGT. The CDR3 DNA follows: TGTGCCAGCAGGCGACAGGGTCTAAGGAACACTGAAGCTTTCTTT. Its protein is CASRRQGLRNTEAFF.

A word on this clone: This CDR3 is also generated by other DNA sequences in the sample. V is TRBV6-5 and J is TRBJ2-3; no reliable D call. Between the trimmed V and J ends, which lost 0 bases and 0 bases, there was a span of 7 bases. This CDR3 region has 15 residues. Germline-derived CDR1 and CDR2 are MNHEY and SVGAGI. The CDR3 nucleotides read TGTGCCAGCAGTTACTCGGGCGAGAGCACAGATACGCAGTATTTT. This sequence encodes CASSYSGESTDTQYF.

The rearrangement uses TRBV14 and TRBJ2-7; D possibly matches TRBD1 or TRBD2 (5 bases each). The CDR3 is made up of 15 amino acids. Germline CDR1 is SGHDN and CDR2 is FVKESK. V lost 4 bases and J 5 bases, leaving 18 bases between the germline ends. CDR3 DNA sequence: TGTGCCAGCAGCCCGCCGGGACCCTCGAAAGACGAGCAGTACTTC. This translates into CASSPPGPSKDEQYF.

The V and J genes are TRBV5-4 and TRBJ2-7, with TRBD1 identical over 9 bases. V trimming: 4 bases; J trimming: 3 bases; junction bases outside the gene matches: 8. This CDR3 region has 15 residues. Per the germline V gene, CDR1 is SGHNT and CDR2 is YYREEE (reference sequence). In DNA, the CDR3 is TGTGCCAGCAGCAACCCGGGACAGGGTTTCTACGAGCAGTACTTC. It codes for CASSNPGQGFYEQYF.

The genes are TRBV10-1 and TRBJ1-1, with D possibly TRBD1 on 5 matching bases. The V gene lost 0 bases and the J gene lost 10 bases, with 12 bases spanning the gap. The CDR3 loop spans 13 amino acids. Per germline, CDR1 WNHNN and CDR2 SYGVQD (reference sequence). CDR3 sequence: CASSESRGTGAFF. CDR3 nucleotides: TGCGCCAGCAGTGAGTCGAGAGGGACCGGAGCTTTCTTT.